This TCR beta chain stems from a study of cytomegalovirus exposure and HLA in healthy donors. Primers: 60 Vbeta forward and 13 Jbeta reverse. Here immunoSEQ multiplex PCR was the method, and the copy in TCRdb shows in-frame clones only, minus some. The data contain about 160,000 clones, approximately 90% of them singletons. Germline CDR1 is MNHEY and CDR2 is SMNVEV (reference sequence). The CDR3 is 12 amino acids long, termini counted. In the case of this clone: What it binds is not known. Given the absence of the conserved phenylalanine or tryptophan at the CDR3 end, a read error is likely. The DNA is left out, because the CDR3 cannot be placed on it with certainty; the CDR3 is given as TCRdb lists it.

Points from the study as a whole: Highest at DRB1 and lowest at HLA-C, TCR association rates differed among HLA loci in a later analysis. The study labeled more than 150 TCR beta chains cytomegalovirus-associated.

Nominal health characterized the donors when sampled, though unrecorded immune exposures were likely. The source material was PBMCs. The chain carries TRBV27 and TRBJ2-7; the D call of TRBD1 is as the table states it, not checked on the DNA. This clonotype originated in a woman younger than 45 in good health and CMV-seronegative. CDR3 protein: CASSLSRTGGRL.